The T cell receptor (beta chain) under discussion was sequenced for a study of cytomegalovirus exposure and HLA in healthy donors (dated by TCRdb to about 2017). Regarding the complete study: An earlier analysis of about 530 of the donors reported 276 Gb of sequence data and 117 million unique TCR beta sequences obtained from some 200 million T cells. A later analysis re-examined previously published TCR beta repertoires from hundreds of donors and added high-resolution HLA genotyping to investigate patterns of TCR occurrence. In addition to the first cohort of around 670 subjects, a separate validation cohort of approximately 120 different subjects was used. Every discovery cohort repertoire had been produced on one sequencing platform. On average, about 200,000 unique TCR beta nucleotide sequences were sequenced per donor among roughly 430 genotyped donors of the cohort, with roughly a sixth of those sequences being non-productive. The study was designed to test whether signatures of past pathogen exposure could be identified by cataloging public T cell receptors. Among the roughly 390 genotyped donors, roughly 80% belonged to the genetic ancestry cluster associated with self-reported Caucasian donors. In a later genetic analysis, genome-wide SNP genotypes for about three fifths of the roughly 670 donors were used, and that subset was treated as a discovery cohort. To predict cytomegalovirus infection status, the study brought together high-throughput TCR immunosequencing, statistical association of individual TCRs with disease status, and machine learning. An earlier analysis of around 540 of the donors applied high-throughput TCR beta sequencing to assess whether each TCR beta V gene segment acted as functional or pseudogenic. HLA typing covered class I and class II loci at four-digit resolution. Alongside the repertoire data, information on donor age, sex, ethnicity and CMV serostatus was compiled. Because of strong linkage in the cohort, five DR-DQ haplotypes were treated as single units for association and clustering. Rather than using new phenotypic data, the later analysis identified candidate immune exposures from TCR beta sequences and from how often those sequences occurred across donors. Using immunosequencing, the study profiled T cell repertoires from fewer than 700 subjects and related those repertoires to cytomegalovirus serostatus. The number of donors typed differed by locus, with about 629-630 for A, B, C, DRB1 and DQB1, around 560 for DQA1, some 570 for DPA1, and under 490 for DPB1. Around 330 gigabases of sequencing data and around 90 million unique TCR sequences made up an early release that covered nearly 650 HLA-typed donors. Overall results and qualifications from the work: An earlier analysis of some 590 of the donors showed that most TCR beta V segments appeared in productive rearrangements either about 87% or about 30% of the time, which broadly matched IMGT annotations. The study gave a list of 150 to 200 TCR beta chains associated with cytomegalovirus. In a later analysis, HLA-associated TCR beta chains showed more clonal expansion and lower generation probabilities than non-associated chains that were equally common. In vitro tests confirmed that a few of the cytomegalovirus-associated TCR beta chains recognize cytomegalovirus antigens. The 87-base-pair reads could not distinguish some IMGT-functional V segments, including TRBV6-2 and TRBV6-3, so those segments were excluded. In a later genetic analysis, fewer N-insertions in productive TCRs were reported among donors in an Asian-associated ancestry cluster than the roughly 670-donor mean. A later analysis associated about 17,000 TCR beta sequences with specific HLA alleles at a false discovery rate of 0.05. The only immune exposure information available for the cohort was CMV serostatus. According to the authors, the approach could potentially be generalized to other disease states and immunological phenotypes. Across donors, most TCR sequences were observed very rarely, whereas some public TCRs were present in many individuals. The sequencing pipeline was judged likely to have produced a cluster of highly shared sequence variants as a technical artifact. The earlier analysis of 587 of the donors excluded roughly 17 rarely observed V segments, including chromosome 9 orphons, because counts were too low. HLA typing was unavailable for some donors at each locus, so association tests used only the typed subset. A further reported finding was that TCR beta sequences accurately predicted the HLA-A and HLA-B alleles for most subjects in the first cohort. A later analysis reported that several top co-occurrence clusters appeared linked to parvovirus B19, influenza, CMV and Epstein-Barr virus. The cohort was sequenced for TCR beta chains only, and without alpha or paired-chain data the features that could be detected were limited. In a later genetic analysis, a missense DCLRE1C variant was associated with V-gene and J-gene trimming of TCR beta chains, and the association was replicated in an independent cohort. Strong co-occurrence of HLA alleles, especially DR and DQ, made assigning TCR associations to individual alleles difficult. The presence/absence analyses assumed that sequencing depth was roughly uniform across donors, and that assumption may not be true. Linkage disequilibrium might explain the correlated functional status among segregating V segments, but an unknown experimental factor could not be excluded. According to a later analysis, most CMV-associated TCR beta chains appeared to be HLA-restricted, and the HLA associations seemed to be driven largely by CMV exposure. According to a later analysis, TCR association rates differed among HLA loci, with DRB1 alleles showing the most associated TCRs and HLA-C alleles showing the fewest. The classifier was reported to diagnose cytomegalovirus status with high specificity and sensitivity in both the original and validation cohorts.

The CDR3 runs 14 amino acids, cysteine and phenylalanine included. Only the CDR3 part of the read is kept: 42 bases, read in frame from the first base. After removal of 4 bases from V and 7 bases from J, the junction retains 6 bases not matched to a gene. Based on the germline V gene, the CDR1 and CDR2 sequences are SNHLY and FYNNEI. Libraries were constructed by the immunoSEQ multiplex PCR assay. For the multiplex PCR, a mixture combining 60 forward primers for TCR Vbeta segments and 13 reverse primers for TCR Jbeta segments was used. A multiplex PCR assay on genomic DNA amplified the CDR3 region of rearranged TCR beta genes. On the Illumina HiSeq System, the amplified TCR beta libraries were sequenced as 87-base-pair reads. The authors processed their data as follows. A later analysis counted approximately 76 million unique TCR beta chains across the 666 repertoires, and 10 million to 12 million of these chains were shared by at least two donors. To remove PCR and sequencing errors, raw reads were error-corrected and collapsed into unique sequences using a nearest-neighbor algorithm that merged closely related sequences. Alignment of CDR3 sequences to IMGT reference sequences was used to assign V, D and J gene segments. For a sequence to be retained, at least a six-nucleotide match to both a V gene segment and a J gene segment was required. A rearrangement was called productive if the CDR3 had no stop codons and remained in frame with V and J, and every other rearrangement was called non-productive. Following IMGT convention, CDR3 was defined as the stretch from the second conserved V-encoded cysteine up to the conserved J-encoded phenylalanine. The earlier analysis of 500 to 600 of the donors excluded sequences that lacked an unambiguous match to a single V gene segment. An earlier analysis of several hundred of the donors called V segments functional above 56.7% productive rearrangements and segregating when the between-donor standard deviation exceeded 5%. A statistical classification framework was developed to diagnose cytomegalovirus status using the catalog of TCR beta chain sequences. A later analysis assigned V and J genes by comparing TCR nucleotide sequences with IMGT/GENE-DB human TR gene sequences. A later analysis assigned CDR3 sequences and most-parsimonious VDJ recombination scenarios with the TCRdist pipeline. In a later analysis, every TCR beta chain was defined by the combination of its CDR3 amino acid sequence and its V-gene family, and reads without a unique V-gene family were dropped. As a way to deal with suspected cross-contamination and a sequencing artifact, a later analysis dropped 592 nucleotide sequences that were highly shared and had low generation probability. In a later analysis, a clonal expansion index was calculated for each public chain from normalized within-repertoire ranks of inferred template counts. Generation probabilities in a later analysis came from a VDJ recombination model fitted to out-of-frame rearrangements, and those results were checked against IGoR. In a later analysis, hypergeometric tests were used to score TCR-TCR, TCR-HLA and TCR-CMV co-occurrence, with a repertoire-size bias correction applied to TCR pairs. In a later analysis, false discovery rates were estimated by permuting HLA or CMV assignments 20 times. In a later analysis, co-occurring TCRs were grouped with DBSCAN, and TCRdist sequence similarity was added when clustering was performed within HLA-allele-positive subsets. For co-occurrence clustering, repertoires with fewer than 30,000 or more than 120,000 public chains were excluded, along with several repertoires with anomalous nucleotide sharing. TCRdb took this table from immuneACCESS and kept in-frame rearrangements with V and J called. Such tables lack part of the clones; where checked against another copy, unresolved V genes explain under half of the gap, and the rest is unexplained. That table gives V, J and clone size, and the DNA gave D and trimming. This sample holds around 160,000 clones; around 72% were observed only once. The ten largest clones capture about 1.3% of the sample.

Remarks on this clone: Its antigen has not been determined. No per-base quality is available; no much larger clone lies one base away.

The cohort was made up of 666 healthy bone marrow donors. All cohort members were sampled while nominally healthy, although unrecorded immune exposures were likely present. The donor tested CMV seronegative, placing the donor among the roughly 400 seronegative members of the cohort. Every donor gave a peripheral blood sample, and the peripheral blood mononuclear cells from that sample were used for TCR beta sequencing. The Qiagen DNeasy Blood Extraction Kit was used to extract genomic DNA from the blood cell samples. This receptor was obtained from a man aged 50 to 60 in good health and CMV-seronegative. The chain is assembled from TRBV2 and TRBJ2-5, and TRBD2 aligns with 10 junction nucleotides. Material for sequencing was PBMCs. The CDR3: CASSATSGVGTQYF. The sequenced DNA is TGTGCCAGCAGTGCAACTAGCGGGGTCGGGACCCAGTACTTC.